These 11 T cell receptor beta chains came from one sample sequenced in a study of blood T cells in healthy people across ages. Primed by a sample-barcoded 5' primer and a J-beta primer mix, a second PCR proceeded for about 7 to 11 cycles. TCRdb recomputed calls from the 5' RACE reads with MiXCR, one row per CDR3 protein. Here the sample spans about 1.8 million distinct CDR3 sequences, 49% being singletons. Material: blood. These receptors originate from a woman between 35 and 50 years old in good health.

V usage is TRBV20-1 and J usage is TRBJ1-4; a weak D match, TRBD1 (6 bases). Per germline, CDR1 DFQATT and CDR2 SNEGSKA (reference sequence). CDR3 length: 12 amino acids. V lost 7 bases and J lost 4, with 10 bases in between. This CDR3 reads CSGGAYNEKLFF. The CDR3 bases are TGCAGTGGGGGGGCTTATAATGAAAAACTGTTTTTT.

This chain uses TRBV29-1 with TRBJ2-7; D call uncertain. The germline CDR1 and CDR2 sequences are SQVTM and ANQGSEA. V lost 3 bases and J lost 1, with 13 bases in between. The CDR3 totals 14 residues. The CDR3 DNA reads as TGCAGCGTTGAGCTGGATGACGGGTCCTACGAGCAGTACTTC. Encoded protein: CSVELDDGSYEQYF.

This clonotype was seen a few times. V gene TRBV12-3 or TRBV12-4 combines with J gene TRBJ1-2; D ambiguous. This CDR3 has 12 residues. V was cut by 7 bases and J by 5 bases, with 11 bases left in between. This chain's CDR3 is CASTLPGYGYTF. The CDR3 DNA is TGTGCCAGCACCCTCCCTGGGTATGGCTACACCTTC.

This clonotype occurred a few times. This chain links TRBV6-6 with TRBJ2-5; 7 bases are shared with TRBD2. The CDR3 length is 13 residues. Trimming took 6 bases from V and 5 from J; bases not matched to a gene: 6. From germline, CDR1 is MNHNY and CDR2 SVGAGI (reference sequence). CDR3 protein: CASRETSTETQYF. The DNA for the CDR3 is TGTGCCAGCAGAGAGACTAGCACCGAGACCCAGTACTTC.

The chain joins TRBV28 to TRBJ1-2; tentatively, D is TRBD1 (5 bases). V shed 10 bases and J shed 3 bases, with 15 bases lying between them. CDR1 is MDHEN and CDR2 is SYDVKM in the germline V gene. The CDR3 runs 13 residues. CDR3 loop: CATASWGDYGYTF. The CDR3 nucleotides read TGTGCCACCGCCTCGTGGGGGGACTATGGCTACACCTTC.

This clonotype was seen only a few times. The germline gene is not matched at one end of the junction; a read error may be the cause. The chain uses TRBV7-7 and TRBJ2-3; the D call may be TRBD1 or TRBD2 (5 bases each). Looked up from germline, CDR1 is SSHAT and CDR2 is FNYEAQ (reference sequence). The CDR3 runs 17 residues. The CDR3, as DNA: TGTGCTAGCAGCCCTGGAATGGGACGGTCTAGCACAGATACGCAGTATTTT. Translation gives CASSPGMGRSSTDTQYF.

The V gene is TRBV27, the J gene TRBJ2-5; D possibly corresponds to TRBD2 (5 bases). Between the trimmed V and J ends, which lost 5 bases and 7 bases, there was a span of 17 bases. The germline V gene has CDR1 MNHEY and CDR2 SMNVEV (reference sequence). The CDR3 contains 14 residues. In DNA form, the CDR3 reads TGTGCCAGCAGTCTATGGACCGGCGAGGGGACCCAGTACTTC. This encodes CASSLWTGEGTQYF.

This clonotype was detected only a few times. The V and J genes are TRBV7-9 and TRBJ2-5; D gene ambiguous. The CDR3 is made up of 17 amino acids. The germline V gene encodes CDR1 SEHNR and CDR2 FQNEAQ (reference sequence). With 8 bases removed from V and 1 base from J, the gap between germline ends came to 23 bases. The CDR3 region is CASVRPFGTQAQETQYF. The CDR3 DNA reads TGTGCCAGCGTACGACCCTTCGGAACCCAAGCCCAAGAGACCCAGTACTTC. The entire variable domain, with the rest obtained from reference TRBV7-9 and TRBJ2-5, is as follows: DTGVSQNPRHKITKRGQNVTFRCDPISEHNRLYWYRQTLGQGPEFLTYFQNEAQLEKSRLLSDRFSAERPKGSFSTLEIQRTEQGDSAMYLCASVRPFGTQAQETQYFGPGTRLLVL.

The chain combines TRBV12-3 or TRBV12-4 with TRBJ2-3; weak D call: TRBD1 (6 bases). The CDR3 covers 14 residues. V lost 2 bases and J 4 bases, leaving 10 bases between the germline ends. The CDR3 DNA follows: TGTGCCAGCAGTTTACGACAGGCCCCAGATACGCAGTATTTT. It specifies CASSLRQAPDTQYF.

The chain combines TRBV20-1 with TRBJ2-3; 8 bases line up with TRBD1. Trimming at V came to 1 base and at J to 4 bases, leaving 10 bases not matched to a gene. Germline V gives CDR1 DFQATT, CDR2 SNEGSKA (reference sequence). The CDR3 is made up of 16 amino acids. Here the CDR3 DNA reads TGCAGTGCTAGAGCAACAGGGGGAAAGACCTCAGATACGCAGTATTTT. Its protein is CSARATGGKTSDTQYF.

The chain has TRBV28 and TRBJ2-6; D uncertain. The CDR3 has 16 residues. Trimming cost V 7 bases and J 4 bases, with 17 bases left between them. Germline values: CDR1 MDHEN, CDR2 SYDVKM. CDR3 DNA sequence: TGTGCCAGCACCAACCGGCCCGGCTCCGGGGCCAACGTCCTGACTTTC. Encoded protein: CASTNRPGSGANVLTF.